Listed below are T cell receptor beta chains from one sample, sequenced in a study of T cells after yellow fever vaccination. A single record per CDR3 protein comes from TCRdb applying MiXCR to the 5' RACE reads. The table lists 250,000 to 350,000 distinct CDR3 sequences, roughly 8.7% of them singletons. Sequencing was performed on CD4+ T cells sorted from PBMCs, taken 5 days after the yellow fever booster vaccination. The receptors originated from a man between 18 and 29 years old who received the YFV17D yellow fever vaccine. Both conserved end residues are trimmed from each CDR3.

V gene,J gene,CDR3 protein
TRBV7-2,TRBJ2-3,ASSLGGGRDTQY
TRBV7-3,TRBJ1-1,ASSLSREDTEAF
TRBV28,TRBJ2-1,ASSFAGSLTYNEQF
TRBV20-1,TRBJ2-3,SARGGTDTQY
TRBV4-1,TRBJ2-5,ASSTGSGEETQY
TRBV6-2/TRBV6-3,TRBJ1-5,ASTIPGGWQPQH
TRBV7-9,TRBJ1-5,ASSYQDQPQH
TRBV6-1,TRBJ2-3,ASSEMVDTDTQY
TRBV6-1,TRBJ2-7,ASSHYEQY
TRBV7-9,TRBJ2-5,ASSGRGGLGTQY
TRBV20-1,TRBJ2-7,SAPLAGGQTYEQY
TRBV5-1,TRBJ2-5,ASSRSVTSDQETQY
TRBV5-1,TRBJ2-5,ASSAQGSQETQY
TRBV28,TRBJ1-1,ASSPIMGGMNTEAF
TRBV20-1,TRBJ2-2,SARAGTLVGELF
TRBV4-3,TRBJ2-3,ASSQGRKDTQY
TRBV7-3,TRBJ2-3,ASSLNEGDTQY
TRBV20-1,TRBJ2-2,SASVWGGPGELF
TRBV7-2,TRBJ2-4,ARVSGAKNIQY
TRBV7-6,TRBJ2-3,ASSSLGSSSTDTQY
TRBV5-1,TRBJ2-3,ASSWGGHSGDTQY
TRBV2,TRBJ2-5,ASSPGQVRETQY
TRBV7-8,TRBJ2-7,ASSPPLRTGGYEQY
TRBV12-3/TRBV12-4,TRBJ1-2,ASGPRDRFYGYT
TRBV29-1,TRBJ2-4,SVIQTGRWVQY
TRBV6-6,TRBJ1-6,ASSSYGTGFYNSPLH
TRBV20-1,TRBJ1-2,SARVRQGDYGYT
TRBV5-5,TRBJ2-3,ASSTSLADTQY
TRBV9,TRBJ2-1,ASSPQGGGPNEQF
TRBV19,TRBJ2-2,ASTLGSGGGELF
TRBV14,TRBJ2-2,ASSNRGFTGELF
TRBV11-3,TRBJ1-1,ASSLARQTEAF
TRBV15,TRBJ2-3,ATSTAPGHYTDTQY
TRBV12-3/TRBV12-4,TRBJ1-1,ASSRNLKAF
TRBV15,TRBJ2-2,ATSRGPDRAYTGELF
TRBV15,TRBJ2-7,ATSRDLTGAGSYEQY
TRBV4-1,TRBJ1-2,ASSLGQVLNYGYT
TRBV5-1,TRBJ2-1,ASSRTERGDEQF
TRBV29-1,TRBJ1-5,SALTAFDQPQH
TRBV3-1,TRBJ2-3,ASSQDHRADTQY
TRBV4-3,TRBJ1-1,ASRRTVNTEAF
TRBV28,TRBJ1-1,ASSFLAEAF
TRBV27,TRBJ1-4,ASSSRTTGFNEKLF
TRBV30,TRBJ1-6,AWSGGTRYNSPLH
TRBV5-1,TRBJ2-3,ASSLAWGGRGTDTQY
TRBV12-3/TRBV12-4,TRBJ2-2,ASSFFQGSGELF
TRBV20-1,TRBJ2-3,SARDPRGDDTQY
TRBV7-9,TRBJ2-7,ASTQPGQLGTEQY
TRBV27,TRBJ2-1,ASSLSQLPLQF
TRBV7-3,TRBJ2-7,ASSLMGGTYEQY
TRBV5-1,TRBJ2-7,ASSRQASSYEQY
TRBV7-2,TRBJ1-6,ASSLAAGLNSPLH
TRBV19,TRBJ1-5,ASTPGPNQPQH
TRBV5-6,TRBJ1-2,ASSPRGRGYT
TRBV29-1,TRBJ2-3,SVSLLGTDTQY
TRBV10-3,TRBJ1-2,ASQEDRAYGYT
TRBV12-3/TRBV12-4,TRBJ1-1,ASSQAGQTF
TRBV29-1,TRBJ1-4,SVLQGANEKLF
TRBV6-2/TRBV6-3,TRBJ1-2,ASKIQGANYGYT
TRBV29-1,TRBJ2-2,SVQLAGNTGELF